Here is one T cell receptor (beta chain) with its context. What it recognizes is unknown. This record belongs to a study of PD-1 blockade in classical Hodgkin lymphoma. Study results and caveats: The study found that TCR diversity rose significantly by C4D1 in CD4+ but not CD8+ cells. Before treatment, TCR diversity in newly diagnosed patients was reportedly lower than in healthy donors.

Repertoires were generated with immunoSEQ multiplex PCR, while TCRdb's copy carries only in-frame clones and drops some. Of roughly 100,000 clones in the sample, roughly nine tenths were seen once. The time point denotes: cycle 4 day 1 (C4D1), after 6 weeks of nivolumab. Each patient experienced a relapse that followed autologous stem cell transplantation, and brentuximab vedotin exposure varied. Complete response, partial response or progressive disease was recorded as best response. Germline CDR1 and CDR2: LGHNT and FRNRAP. Trimming cost V 6 bases and J 3 bases, with 15 bases left between them. The CDR3 has 14 amino acids.

This specimen was peripheral blood mononuclear cells (PBMCs), taken before the fourth cycle of nivolumab. This TCR derives from a human donor with classical Hodgkin lymphoma. The chain couples TRBV12-5 to TRBJ2-7; TRBD2 might be the D (6 bases). This chain's CDR3 is CASGEGASLYEQYF. The CDR3 nucleotides read TGTGCTAGTGGGGAGGGAGCGAGCCTCTACGAGCAGTACTTC.